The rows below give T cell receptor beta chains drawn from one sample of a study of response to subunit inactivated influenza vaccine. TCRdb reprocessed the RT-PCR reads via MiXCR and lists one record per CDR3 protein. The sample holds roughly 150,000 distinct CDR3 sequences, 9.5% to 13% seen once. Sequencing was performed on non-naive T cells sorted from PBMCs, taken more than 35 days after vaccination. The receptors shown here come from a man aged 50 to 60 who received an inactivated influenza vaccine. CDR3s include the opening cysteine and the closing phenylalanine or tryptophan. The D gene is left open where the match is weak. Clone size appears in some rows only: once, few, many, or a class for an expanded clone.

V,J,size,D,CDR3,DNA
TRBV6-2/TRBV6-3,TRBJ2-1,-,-,CASSWRGNRLGYNQQFF,TGTGCCAGCAGTTGGAGGGGGAACCGTTTAGGGTACAATCAGCAGTTCTTC
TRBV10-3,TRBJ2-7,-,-,CAIRWDTLSEQYF,TGTGCCATCCGTTGGGACACCCTGTCCGAGCAGTACTTC
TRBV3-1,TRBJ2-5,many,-,CASSQAGAGETQYF,TGTGCCAGCAGCCAAGCGGGGGCAGGCGAGACCCAGTACTTC
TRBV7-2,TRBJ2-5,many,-,CASSLAGALETQYF,TGTGCCAGCAGCTTAGCGGGGGCTCTTGAGACCCAGTACTTC
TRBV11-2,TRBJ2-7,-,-,CASSLRGRGITSGEQYF,TGTGCCAGCAGCTTAAGAGGAAGGGGGATAACATCCGGCGAGCAGTACTTC
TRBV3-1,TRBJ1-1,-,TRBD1,CASSPLTGTEAFF,TGTGCCAGCAGCCCACTGACAGGGACTGAAGCTTTCTTT
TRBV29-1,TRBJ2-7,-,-,CSVETRQGGIYEQYF,TGCAGCGTTGAAACTAGGCAGGGGGGGATCTACGAGCAGTACTTC
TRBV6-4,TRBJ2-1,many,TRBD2,CASSPLAGEGNEQFF,TGTGCCAGCAGTCCACTAGCGGGAGAGGGAAATGAGCAGTTCTTC
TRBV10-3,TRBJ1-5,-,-,CASESSPLGNQPQHF,TGTGCCAGCGAGTCGTCTCCCCTCGGAAATCAGCCCCAGCATTTT
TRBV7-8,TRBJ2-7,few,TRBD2,CASSSGLAGGPDSYEQYF,TGTGCCAGCAGCTCGGGACTAGCGGGAGGCCCTGACTCCTACGAGCAGTACTTC
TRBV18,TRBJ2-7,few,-,CASEERGQTEQYF,TGTGCCAGCGAGGAGAGGGGCCAAACAGAGCAGTACTTC
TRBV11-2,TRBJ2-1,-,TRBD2,CASSSPDTTLTSGRVGEQFF,TGTGCCAGCAGCTCACCGGATACCACTCTGACTAGCGGGAGGGTAGGTGAGCAGTTCTTC
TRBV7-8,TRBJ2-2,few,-,CASRVTGNTGELFF,TGTGCCAGCCGGGTGACAGGGAACACCGGGGAGCTGTTTTTT
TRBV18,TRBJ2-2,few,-,CASSPLVGNTGELFF,TGTGCCAGCTCACCACTCGTGGGGAACACCGGGGAGCTGTTTTTT
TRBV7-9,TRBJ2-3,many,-,CASSLLGDTQYF,TGTGCCAGCAGCCTACTCGGGGATACGCAGTATTTT
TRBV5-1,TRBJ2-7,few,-,CASSPDTYGQYF,TGCGCCAGCAGCCCGGACACATACGGGCAGTACTTC
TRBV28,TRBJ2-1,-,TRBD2,CASSFSTGRLNEQFF,TGTGCCAGCAGTTTTTCTACCGGGAGGTTGAATGAGCAGTTCTTC
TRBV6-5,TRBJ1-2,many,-,CASSYLHLGKGYGYTF,TGTGCCAGCAGTTACCTGCATCTAGGGAAGGGTTATGGCTACACCTTC
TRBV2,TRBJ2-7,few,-,CASQMGAGGFYEQYF,TGTGCCAGCCAGATGGGCGCCGGGGGTTTCTACGAGCAGTACTTC
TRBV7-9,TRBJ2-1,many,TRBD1,CASSSGTGGGNEQFF,TGTGCCAGCAGCTCAGGGACAGGTGGTGGCAATGAGCAGTTCTTC
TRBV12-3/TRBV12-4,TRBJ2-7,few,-,CASSKGRSGYEQYF,TGTGCCAGCAGCAAAGGACGGTCGGGCTACGAGCAGTACTTC
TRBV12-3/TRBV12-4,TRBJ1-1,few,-,CASSRYVGTEAFF,TGTGCCAGCAGCCGATACGTGGGCACTGAAGCTTTCTTT
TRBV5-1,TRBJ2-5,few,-,CASSNPPGEETQYF,TGCGCCAGCAGCAACCCGCCAGGGGAAGAGACCCAGTACTTC
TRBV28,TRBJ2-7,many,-,CASSFSIVLGRSHYEQYF,TGTGCCAGCAGTTTCTCCATTGTCCTCGGTAGAAGTCACTACGAGCAGTACTTC
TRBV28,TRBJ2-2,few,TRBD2,CASSSTSGRARVGELFF,TGTGCCAGCAGTTCGACTAGCGGGAGGGCCCGGGTCGGGGAGCTGTTTTTT
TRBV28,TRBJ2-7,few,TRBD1,CASSWGQGYEQYF,TGTGCCAGCAGTTGGGGACAGGGCTACGAGCAGTACTTC
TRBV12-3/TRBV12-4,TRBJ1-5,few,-,CASSLTDIRNQPQHF,TGTGCCAGCAGTTTAACAGATATTCGCAATCAGCCCCAGCATTTT
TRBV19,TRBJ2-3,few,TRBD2,CASSTHLAGGADTQYF,TGTGCCAGTAGTACCCACCTAGCGGGAGGGGCCGATACGCAGTATTTT
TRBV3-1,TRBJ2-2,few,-,CASSQVTGELFF,TGTGCCAGCAGCCAAGTGACCGGGGAGCTGTTTTTT
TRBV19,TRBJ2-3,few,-,CASRTNSWSTDTQYF,TGTGCCAGTAGGACTAATAGTTGGAGCACAGATACGCAGTATTTT
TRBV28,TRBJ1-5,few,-,CASSRPDRNQPQHF,TGTGCCAGCAGCCGCCCTGACAGAAATCAGCCCCAGCATTTT
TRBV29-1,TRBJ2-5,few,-,CSVTGVSKETQYF,TGCAGCGTAACCGGGGTTTCTAAAGAGACCCAGTACTTC
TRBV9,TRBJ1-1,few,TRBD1,CASSGNRGSMNTEAFF,TGTGCCAGCAGCGGAAACAGGGGTTCTATGAACACTGAAGCTTTCTTT
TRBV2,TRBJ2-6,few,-,CASRGGDGSSGANVLTF,TGTGCCAGCAGGGGGGGTGACGGCTCCTCTGGGGCCAACGTCCTGACTTTC
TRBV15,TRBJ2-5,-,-,CATSRVSSQETQYF,TGTGCCACCAGCAGAGTGAGCAGCCAAGAGACCCAGTACTTC
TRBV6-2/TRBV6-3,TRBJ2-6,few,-,CASSPPVGGSSGANVLTF,TGTGCCAGCAGTCCGCCGGTAGGGGGGAGCTCTGGGGCCAACGTCCTGACTTTC
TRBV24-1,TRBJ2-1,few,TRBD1,CATSDLRDRGQFF,TGTGCCACCAGTGATTTGCGGGACAGGGGTCAGTTCTTC
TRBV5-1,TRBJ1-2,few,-,CASSPTGTPIHYGYTF,TGCGCCAGCAGCCCTACCGGGACTCCAATACACTATGGCTACACCTTC
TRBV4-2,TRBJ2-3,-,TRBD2,CASSPGLAGGADTQYF,TGTGCCAGCAGCCCGGGACTAGCGGGAGGGGCAGATACGCAGTATTTT